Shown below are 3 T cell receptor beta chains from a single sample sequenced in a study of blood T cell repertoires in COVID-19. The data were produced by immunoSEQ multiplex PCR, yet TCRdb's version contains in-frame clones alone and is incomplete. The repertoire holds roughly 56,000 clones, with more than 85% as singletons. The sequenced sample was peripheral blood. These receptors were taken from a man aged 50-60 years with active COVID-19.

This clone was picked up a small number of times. CDR3 sequence (DNA): TGTGCCAGCAGTTACAATTGGGACAGGGGGGCGCCCCTCCACTTT. Protein product: CASSYNWDRGAPLHF. This rearrangement joins TRBV6-6 to TRBJ1-6; TRBD1 aligns across 11 bases. Trimming took 2 bases from V and 13 from J; bases not matched to a gene: 7. Per the germline V gene, CDR1 is MNHNY and CDR2 is SVGAGI (reference sequence). The CDR3 covers 15 residues.

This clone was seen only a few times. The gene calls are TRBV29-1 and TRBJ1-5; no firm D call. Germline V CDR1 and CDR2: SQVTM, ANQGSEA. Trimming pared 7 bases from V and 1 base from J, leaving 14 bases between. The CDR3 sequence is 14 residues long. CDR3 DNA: TGCAGCGCACTGCTTGATCTGAGCAATCAGCCCCAGCATTTT. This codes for CSALLDLSNQPQHF.

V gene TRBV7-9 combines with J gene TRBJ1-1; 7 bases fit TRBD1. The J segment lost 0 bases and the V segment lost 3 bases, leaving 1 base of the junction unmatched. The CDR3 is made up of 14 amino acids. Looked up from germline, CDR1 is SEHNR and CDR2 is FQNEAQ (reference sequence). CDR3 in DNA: TGTGCCAGCAGCTTGGACAGGTTGAACACTGAAGCTTTCTTT. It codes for CASSLDRLNTEAFF. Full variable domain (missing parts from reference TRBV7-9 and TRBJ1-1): DTGVSQNPRHKITKRGQNVTFRCDPISEHNRLYWYRQTLGQGPEFLTYFQNEAQLEKSRLLSDRFSAERPKGSFSTLEIQRTEQGDSAMYLCASSLDRLNTEAFFGQGTRLTVV.